These 13 T cell receptor beta chains were sequenced from one sample in a study of blood T cell repertoires in COVID-19. The table came from immunoSEQ multiplex PCR; TCRdb's copy has only in-frame clones and leaves some out. The data contain about 190,000 clones, roughly 90% of them singletons. Sequences were obtained from peripheral blood. These receptors all come from a man aged 50-60 years with acute or convalescent COVID-19.

J is TRBJ1-1 and V is TRBV28; D is possibly TRBD1 (6 bases). The CDR3 totals 18 residues. Germline V CDR1 and CDR2: MDHEN, SYDVKM. V gave up 2 bases and J gave up 1 base, with 20 bases separating them. The DNA of the CDR3 is TGTGCCAGCAGTTTACTTTATTGGCAGGGGCTACGGAACACTGAAGCTTTCTTT. Translating it yields CASSLLYWQGLRNTEAFF.

The chain carries TRBV27 and TRBJ2-1, with 15 bases fitting TRBD2. This CDR3 has 18 residues. V trimming: 6 bases; J trimming: 9 bases; junction bases outside the gene matches: 15. The germline gives CDR1 MNHEY, CDR2 SMNVEV (reference sequence). CDR3 protein: CASSPGLAGGPQGGEQFF. CDR3 bases: TGTGCCAGCAGCCCGGGACTAGCGGGGGGTCCTCAGGGGGGTGAGCAGTTCTTC.

The CDR3 sequence: CASSYSGASSYNEQFF. CDR3 nucleotide sequence: TGTGCCAGCAGTTACTCGGGCGCAAGCTCCTACAATGAGCAGTTCTTC. The rearrangement links TRBV6-5 to TRBJ2-1, with D hard to call. The germline V and J ends were trimmed by 0 bases and 0 bases, with 9 bases remaining between them. CDR1 is MNHEY, CDR2 SVGAGI, per germline. CDR3 length equals 16 residues.

The DNA of the CDR3 is TGTGCCAGCAGCCAACGAGGGGGCGGAGAGACCCAGTACTTC. This codes for CASSQRGGGETQYF. The V and J genes are TRBV3-1 (or the pseudogene TRBV3-2) and TRBJ2-5; 7 bases agree with TRBD1. CDR1 and CDR2 (germline): LGHDT, YNNKEL (reference sequence). The trim removed 2 bases at V and 4 bases at J, leaving 4 bases unmatched. This CDR3 is 14 amino acids long.

The chain couples TRBV6-5 to TRBJ1-4, with a tentative D call TRBD1 (6 bases). From germline, CDR1 is MNHEY and CDR2 SVGAGI. Trimming took 7 bases from V and 2 from J, leaving 11 bases between them. This CDR3 spans 14 amino acids. The CDR3 region has the DNA TGTGCCAGCACCCGGACAGAGACTAATGAAAAACTGTTTTTT. Residues: CASTRTETNEKLFF.

The CDR3 DNA follows: TGTGCCAGCAGTGGAAGCATGAGGGTCCTCGGGTTCTTC. This translates into CASSGSMRVLGFF. The J gene is TRBJ2-1, the V gene TRBV2, with D possibly TRBD2 on 5 matching bases. Trimming shortened V by 4 bases and J by 15 bases, and 19 bases separated the two germline ends. The CDR3 contains 13 residues. From germline, CDR1 is SNHLY and CDR2 FYNNEI. The variable domain in full, completed from reference TRBV2 and TRBJ2-1, reads EPEVTQTPSHQVTQMGQEVILRCVPISNHLYFYWYRQILGQKVEFLVSFYNNEISEKSEIFDDQFSVERPDGSNFTLKIRSTKLEDSAMYFCASSGSMRVLGFFGPGTRLTVL.

The CDR3 reads CASSRVPYYGYTF. The CDR3 DNA is TGTGCCAGCAGTCGTGTCCCCTACTATGGCTACACCTTC. The chain uses TRBV6-6 and TRBJ1-2; D remains unclear. The CDR3 has 13 amino acids. The germline V and J ends were trimmed by 5 bases and 3 bases, with 10 bases remaining between them. Germline V gives CDR1 MNHNY, CDR2 SVGAGI (reference sequence).

The chain couples TRBV4-3 to TRBJ1-2; maybe TRBD1 (5 bases). The V end was cut by 0 bases, the J end by 2 bases, with 7 bases between. Germline loops: CDR1 LGHNA, CDR2 YSLEER. The CDR3 is made up of 14 amino acids. The CDR3 nucleotides are TGCGCCAGCAGCCAAGAACCAGGGAACTATGGCTACACCTTC. Residues: CASSQEPGNYGYTF.

This clone has only a few counts. This sequence joins TRBV9 and TRBJ2-2; tentative D call: TRBD1 (5 bases). The CDR3 spans 15 residues. V was trimmed by 6 bases and J by 2 bases, leaving 14 bases between them. Germline CDR1 reads SGDLS; CDR2 reads YYNGEE. DNA for the CDR3: TGTGCCAGCACGTCGGAGCAGGGAAACACCGGGGAGCTGTTTTTT. Amino acids: CASTSEQGNTGELFF.

The chain couples TRBV6-2 or TRBV6-3 to TRBJ2-5, with 8 bases aligning to TRBD2. Germline-derived CDR1 and CDR2 are MNHEY and SVGEGT. J gave up 2 bases and V 5 bases, and 10 bases lay outside the gene matches. The CDR3 loop spans 16 amino acids. In DNA, the CDR3 is TGTGCCAGCAGTGGCTTGAAACTAGCGGAGCAAGAGACCCAGTACTTC. Translation: CASSGLKLAEQETQYF.

The chain couples TRBV7-2 to TRBJ2-7; TRBD2 matches 11 bases. Germline values: CDR1 SGHTA, CDR2 FQGNSA. This CDR3 contains 16 residues. Trimming removed 8 bases from V and 3 bases from J; junction bases left unmatched: 12. The CDR3 reads CASSQGGLAAVYEQYF. CDR3 nucleotides: TGTGCCAGCTCCCAGGGGGGACTAGCGGCAGTCTACGAGCAGTACTTC.

The V call is TRBV9, the J call TRBJ1-2, with 9 bases identical to TRBD1. V shed 2 bases and J 5 bases; nucleotides not matched to a gene: 7. This CDR3 is 15 amino acids long. The germline V gene has CDR1 SGDLS and CDR2 YYNGEE. The chain's CDR3 is CASSVRTGDSYGYTF. In nucleotides, the CDR3 is TGTGCCAGCAGCGTCAGGACAGGGGACTCTTATGGCTACACCTTC.

J is TRBJ1-5 and V is TRBV28; D perhaps matches TRBD1 (5 bases). CDR3 size: 13 residues. Trimming cost V 6 bases and J 3 bases, with 9 bases left between them. Germline V gene sequence: CDR1 MDHEN, CDR2 SYDVKM. CDR3 region: CASRTENNQPQHF. Written as DNA, the CDR3 is TGTGCCAGCAGGACAGAAAACAATCAGCCCCAGCATTTT. Full variable domain (rest looked up from reference TRBV28 and TRBJ1-5): DVKVTQSSRYLVKRTGEKVFLECVQDMDHENMFWYRQDPGLGLRLIYFSYDVKMKEKGDIPEGYSVSREKKERFSLILESASTNQTSMYLCASRTENNQPQHFGDGTRLSIL.